The clone carrying this T cell receptor beta chain has ten or more counts. The antigen is unknown. These data originate in a study of T cells in Graves' hyperthyroidism and ophthalmopathy. For the study at large: The initial diagnosis was the point when peripheral blood was collected, ahead of any treatment. General study points: Before onset, by a median of about seven months, the model predicted ophthalmopathy. Appearing also in blood were most of the thyroid clonotypes expanded above 0.001.

Reasons for excluding patients were uncontrolled infection, other autoimmune disease, pregnancy or lactation. TCR beta CDR3 regions were amplified from RNA. RT-PCR in the first round (using the HTBI primer set) targeted the TCR CDR3. TCRdb re-called the multiplex PCR reads with MiXCR, one entry per CDR3 protein. Of under 450,000 distinct CDR3 sequences in the sample, 15% to 17% were seen once. The CDR3 extends over 13 amino acids. Germline V gene lookup returns CDR1 DFQATT and CDR2 SNEGSKA (reference sequence). Trimming pared 0 bases from V and 3 bases from J, leaving 8 bases between. The specimen was blood. The chain is built from TRBV20-1 and TRBJ1-2; D is undetermined. This receptor was taken from a woman in her late teens or twenties with Graves' hyperthyroidism. The CDR3 nucleotides are TGCAGTGCTAGAGAGTACGGTGACTATGGCTACACCTTC. It specifies CSAREYGDYGYTF.